The next 9 T cell receptor beta chains were all read from a single sample in a study of blood T cell repertoires in COVID-19. Generated by immunoSEQ multiplex PCR, the TCRdb table keeps only in-frame clones and is missing some. In the table there are approximately 50,000 clones, approximately 89% of which are singletons. Sequenced input: peripheral blood. The receptors derive from a human donor in a cohort sampled during active COVID-19.

V and J are TRBV12-5 and TRBJ2-7; D may be TRBD1 (5 bases). V shed 5 bases and J shed 4 bases, with 18 bases lying between them. CDR1 is LGHNT and CDR2 is FRNRAP in the germline V gene. The CDR3 sequence is 15 residues long. CDR3: CASGPNWGGIYEQYF. DNA of the CDR3: TGTGCTAGTGGTCCCAATTGGGGCGGAATTTACGAGCAGTACTTC.

The V gene is TRBV9, the J gene TRBJ2-7; possibly TRBD1 for D (7 bases). CDR3 length equals 15 residues. Germline CDR1 and CDR2: SGDLS and YYNGEE. Trimming shortened V by 4 bases and J by 3 bases, and 17 bases separated the two germline ends. The CDR3 protein is CASSPSGDSNYEQYF. CDR3 DNA: TGTGCCAGCAGCCCCTCGGGGGACAGTAACTACGAGCAGTACTTC.

The CDR3 region is CASRRQRSPDTQYF. In DNA form, the CDR3 reads TGTGCCAGTAGGAGACAGAGGTCTCCAGATACGCAGTATTTT. The gene calls are TRBV19 and TRBJ2-3; D is perhaps TRBD1 (5 bases). Trimming removed 6 bases at V and 4 bases at J, with 14 bases between. The CDR3 is made up of 14 amino acids. Germline V gene lookup returns CDR1 LNHDA and CDR2 SQIVND (reference sequence).

The chain employs TRBV19 and TRBJ1-1; the D gene is possibly TRBD1 (6 bases). The V gene lost 10 bases and the J gene lost 0 bases, with 21 bases spanning the gap. The CDR3 spans 16 residues. From germline, CDR1 is LNHDA and CDR2 SQIVND (reference sequence). CDR3 protein: CATDRQEWIMNTEAFF. The CDR3, as DNA: TGTGCCACCGATAGACAGGAATGGATTATGAACACTGAAGCTTTCTTT.

CDR3 loop: CASSLVGEGVGELFF. The CDR3 DNA reads TGTGCCAGCAGCTTAGTCGGAGAGGGAGTCGGGGAGCTGTTTTTT. This rearrangement joins TRBV11-2 to TRBJ2-2; perhaps TRBD2 as D (5 bases). The ends were cut back, 1 base at V and 7 bases at J, with 13 bases in the middle. The germline V gene encodes CDR1 SGHAT and CDR2 FQNNGV. This CDR3 comprises 15 residues.

The chain carries TRBV6-2 or TRBV6-3 and TRBJ2-3; 9 bases agree with TRBD2. CDR1 MNHEY and CDR2 SVGEGT come from the germline V gene. V was pared by 4 bases and J by 2 bases, with 7 bases of the junction left unmatched. The CDR3 loop spans 16 amino acids. CDR3 amino acids: CASSSTRLAATDTQYF. In DNA, the CDR3 is TGTGCCAGCAGTTCCACCCGACTAGCGGCCACAGATACGCAGTATTTT.

The V and J genes are TRBV5-1 and TRBJ1-1, with 7 bases lining up with TRBD1. This CDR3 is 15 amino acids long. CDR1 SGHRS and CDR2 YFSETQ come from the germline V gene. The V gene end was trimmed by 7 bases and the J gene end by 1 base; junction bases not matched to a gene: 10. CDR3 nucleotides: TGCGCCAGCTATAAGCCGGGACAGTCGAACACTGAAGCTTTCTTT. Amino acids: CASYKPGQSNTEAFF.

The chain combines TRBV6-5 with TRBJ2-1; tentative D call: TRBD1 (6 bases). This CDR3 region has 14 residues. The V end was cut by 6 bases, the J end by 13 bases, with 22 bases between. Germline assignment: CDR1 MNHEY and CDR2 SVGAGI. The CDR3 reads CASRPTRQAMGQFF. In nucleotides, the CDR3 is TGTGCCAGCAGGCCGACACGACAGGCCATGGGACAGTTCTTC.

The rearrangement links TRBV2 to TRBJ2-3; TRBD2 aligns across 10 bases. V was pared by 9 bases and J by 6 bases, with 15 bases of the junction left unmatched. The CDR3 sequence is 16 residues long. Germline V gene sequence: CDR1 SNHLY, CDR2 FYNNEI. CDR3 sequence: CARGMGSGLAMDTQYF. The CDR3 DNA is TGTGCCAGAGGGATGGGGTCGGGACTAGCGATGGATACGCAGTATTTT.